The clone carrying this T cell receptor beta chain was seen at least ten times. Trimming removed 0 bases at V and 6 bases at J, with 11 bases between. The CDR3 spans 13 residues. Germline-derived CDR1 and CDR2 are DFQATT and SNEGSKA (reference sequence). Using RNA transcripts as the source, TCR beta CDR3 regions were amplified. HTBI primers were employed in a first-round RT-PCR of the TCR CDR3. Via MiXCR, TCRdb re-called the multiplex PCR reads, giving one row per CDR3 protein. The sample consists of about 640,000 distinct CDR3 sequences, more than 14% of them appearing once. This specimen comes from a study of T cells in Graves' hyperthyroidism and ophthalmopathy.

The specimen was blood. V usage is TRBV20-1 and J usage is TRBJ1-2, with D perhaps matching TRBD1 (5 bases). This TCR derives from a woman aged 45-59 years with Graves' ophthalmopathy. The CDR3 sequence: CSARDGTPDGYTF. The CDR3 DNA reads as TGCAGTGCTAGAGATGGGACCCCGGATGGCTACACCTTC.